What follows is one T cell receptor beta chain and its context. These data come from a study of regulatory T cells in long-lasting Graves disease. Study context: Antithyroid drugs had been taken by newly diagnosed Graves' patients for under 3 months.

The CDR3 has 15 residues. With 0 bases clipped from V and 2 bases from J, the junction kept 3 bases outside the gene matches. Germline CDR1 MGHRA, CDR2 YSYEKL. Regarding time point: newly diagnosed GD, antithyroid drugs for less than 3 months. Extracted RNA from PBMCs served as the source of the TCR library. With iRepertoire HTBI primers and Arm-PCR of CDR3 regions, TCR beta libraries were built. TCRdb passed the multiplex PCR reads through MiXCR, listing each CDR3 protein once. The sample yields some 250,000 distinct CDR3 sequences, under 20% seen once. These same records also appear under a second study, on T cells in Graves' hyperthyroidism and ophthalmopathy.

Sample: peripheral blood mononuclear cells (PBMCs), taken at new diagnosis, from a patient treated with antithyroid drugs. This TCR came from a woman younger than 45 with Graves disease. This sequence joins TRBV4-1 and TRBJ1-2; 7 bases map to TRBD1. This CDR3 is CASSQDRGSNYGYTF. CDR3 coding DNA: TGCGCCAGCAGCCAAGACAGGGGGTCAAACTATGGCTACACCTTC.